This T cell receptor (beta chain) was identified during a study of T cells after posttransplantation cyclophosphamide. Findings and caveats of the study: Later post-transplant blood repertoires were often dominated by donor CD8+ memory clones.

This clone was observed at least ten times. Its specificity is unknown. Germline CDR1 and CDR2: SGDLS and YYNGEE. This CDR3 has 14 amino acids. V dropped 6 bases and J dropped 6; count of bases not matched to a gene: 7. TCRdb's table, derived via immunoSEQ multiplex PCR, lists solely in-frame clones and lacks some. Listed for the sample are around 24,000 clones, none seen a single time. Peripheral blood was collected from the related graft donor on the marrow donation day. The specimen was PBMCs. This chain connects TRBV9 to TRBJ2-5, with TRBD1 identical over 11 bases. This sequence originates from a woman between 55 and 75 years old in good health, CMV-negative, and a related stem cell transplant donor. CDR3: CASNVDRGRKTQYF. Here the CDR3 DNA reads TGTGCCAGCAACGTGGACAGGGGGCGGAAGACCCAGTACTTC.